This entry describes one T cell receptor (beta chain). Its target is unknown. At survey level, the immunoSEQ assay was run in its v3.0 version. Sequencing set out to capture about 40,000-50,000 T-cell genomes per sample. Assay: immunoSEQ multiplex PCR; the TCRdb copy retains only in-frame clones and omits some. The data contain almost 25,000 clones, approximately 82% of them seen just once; the ten biggest clones take up about 2.3%. The sample belongs to a study of long-term antiretroviral therapy in people with HIV. A minimum of one pre-ART and two post-ART PBMC samples existed for each donor. Prior to DNA extraction, the samples held about 1-11 million cryopreserved PBMC. Whole-study results and caveats: Increased diversity was seen after ART, yet it remained lower than in transplant donor controls.

This TCR was recovered from a man aged 50 to 59 with HIV. This sample comprised unsorted PBMCs, obtained 3 years after starting antiretroviral therapy.

The CDR3 DNA reads TGTGCCAGCAGACCTACCGGGTCACACCGTAACACTGAAGCTTTCTTT. It is translated as CASRPTGSHRNTEAFF. V gene TRBV5-6 combines with J gene TRBJ1-1; no definite D call. This CDR3 region has 16 residues. Germline V gives CDR1 SGHDT, CDR2 YYEEEE. Trimming removed 5 bases at V and 2 bases at J, with 19 bases between. Full variable domain (remainder filled in from reference TRBV5-6 and TRBJ1-1): DAGVTQSPTHLIKTRGQQVTLRCSPKSGHDTVSWYQQALGQGPQFIFQYYEEEERQRGNFPDRFSGHQFPNYSSELNVNALLLGDSALYLCASRPTGSHRNTEAFFGQGTRLTVV.